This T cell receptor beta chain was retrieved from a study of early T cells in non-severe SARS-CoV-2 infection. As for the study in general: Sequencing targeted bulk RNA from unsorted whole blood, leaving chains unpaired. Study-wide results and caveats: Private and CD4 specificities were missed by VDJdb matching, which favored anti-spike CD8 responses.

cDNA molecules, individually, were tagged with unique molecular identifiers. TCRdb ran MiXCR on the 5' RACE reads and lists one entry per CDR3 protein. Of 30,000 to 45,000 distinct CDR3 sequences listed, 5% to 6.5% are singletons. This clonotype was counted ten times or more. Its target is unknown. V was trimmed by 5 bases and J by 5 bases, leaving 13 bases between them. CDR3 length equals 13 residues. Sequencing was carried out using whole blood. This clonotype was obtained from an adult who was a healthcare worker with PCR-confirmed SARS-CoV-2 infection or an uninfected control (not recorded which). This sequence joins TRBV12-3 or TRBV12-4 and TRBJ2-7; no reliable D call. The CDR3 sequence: CASSPGPANEQYF. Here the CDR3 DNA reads TGTGCCAGCAGTCCGGGCCCGGCGAACGAGCAGTACTTC.